One sample yielded the 13 T cell receptor beta chains listed below, sequenced in a study of T cell responses to AZD1222 COVID-19 vaccine. The protocol was immunoSEQ multiplex PCR, while the TCRdb copy is restricted to in-frame clones and leaves out a portion. The table records some 50,000 clones, roughly 90% of them present only once. The source was peripheral blood, collected 28 days after the second AZD1222 dose. The receptors derive from an adult who received the AZD1222 COVID-19 vaccine.

V is TRBV3-1 (or the pseudogene TRBV3-2) and J is TRBJ2-3; the match to TRBD1 covers 9 bases. The germline gives CDR1 LGHDT, CDR2 YNNKEL (reference sequence). V lost 2 bases, J lost 10 bases, and 4 bases stayed unmatched. This CDR3 is built from 13 residues. CDR3 loop: CASSQSGDRAQYF. Written as DNA, the CDR3 is TGTGCCAGCAGCCAAAGTGGGGACAGGGCGCAGTATTTT.

The chain joins TRBV28 to TRBJ2-7; 7 nucleotides align to TRBD1. Germline V lookup: CDR1 MDHEN, CDR2 SYDVKM. This CDR3 has 15 residues. V was clipped by 1 base and J by 2 bases; unmatched bases: 5. The CDR3 protein is CASSLYPDRTYEQYF. CDR3 in DNA: TGTGCCAGCAGTTTATACCCGGACAGGACCTACGAGCAGTACTTC.

This CDR3 reads CASTRVEPSTDTQYF. In nucleotides, the CDR3 is TGTGCCAGCACAAGGGTCGAACCGAGCACAGATACGCAGTATTTT. The chain uses TRBV5-4 and TRBJ2-3; D is uncertain. The CDR3 spans 15 residues. Germline values: CDR1 SGHNT, CDR2 YYREEE (reference sequence). V gave up 6 bases and J gave up 0 bases, with 14 bases separating them.

This clone was observed a single time. DNA for the CDR3: TGTGCCAGCAGGTCCGGGACAGGAGGAGCTTTCTTT. It encodes CASRSGTGGAFF. V and J are TRBV6-5 and TRBJ1-1; 8 bases line up with TRBD1. The junction had 7 bases not matched to a gene; V was cut back by 6 bases and J by 10 bases. The CDR3 contains 12 residues. From germline, CDR1 is MNHEY and CDR2 SVGAGI.

This clone was recorded once. The chain links TRBV4-1 to TRBJ2-7; no firm D call. V dropped 11 bases and J dropped 2 bases, with 7 bases sitting between them. Germline assignment: CDR1 MGHRA and CDR2 YSYEKL. This CDR3 has 10 amino acids. CDR3 bases: TGCGCCTCGTCAGCCTACGAGCAGTACTTC. This sequence encodes CASSAYEQYF.

This chain links TRBV6-1 with TRBJ2-2; 8 bases agree with TRBD1. Trimming cost V 6 bases and J 4 bases; bases outside gene matches: 10. Germline CDR1 is MNHNS and CDR2 is SASEGT. The CDR3 runs to 16 residues. This CDR3 reads CASRELTTGVTGELFF. As DNA, the CDR3 is TGTGCCAGCAGGGAACTCACGACAGGGGTCACCGGGGAGCTGTTTTTT.

This clone has only a few counts. This chain links TRBV4-2 with TRBJ1-4; D might be TRBD1 (5 bases). Germline V gene lookup returns CDR1 LGHNA and CDR2 YNFKEQ. The ends were cut back, 3 bases at V and 1 base at J, with 12 bases in the middle. The CDR3 has 16 residues. CDR3 amino acids: CASSQAPGGTNEKLFF. The CDR3 DNA reads TGTGCCAGCAGCCAGGCCCCGGGGGGAACTAATGAAAAACTGTTTTTT.

The gene calls are TRBV5-6 and TRBJ1-4; no definite D call. Trimming pared 2 bases from V and 2 bases from J, leaving 7 bases between. CDR3 length: 14 amino acids. Germline CDR1 reads SGHDT; CDR2 reads YYEEEE. CDR3: CASSFLQTNEKLFF. The CDR3 region has the DNA TGTGCCAGCAGCTTTTTACAGACTAATGAAAAACTGTTTTTT.

The genes are TRBV9 and TRBJ1-2; D remains ambiguous. Deletions cut 0 bases from V and 6 bases from J, with 9 bases between. The CDR3 consists of 13 residues. Germline CDR1 SGDLS, CDR2 YYNGEE. The CDR3, as DNA: TGTGCCAGCAGCGTAGAACCGACGCATGGCTACACCTTC. Amino acids: CASSVEPTHGYTF.

The chain couples TRBV28 to TRBJ1-2, with D possibly matching TRBD1 (6 bases). The CDR3 sequence is 16 residues long. The germline V gene has CDR1 MDHEN and CDR2 SYDVKM. The ends were cut back, 2 bases at V and 4 bases at J, with 17 bases in the middle. The DNA of the CDR3 is TGTGCCAGCAGTTTAGGGGGGGCAGGGCGAGGCTATGGCTACACCTTC. It codes for CASSLGGAGRGYGYTF.

CDR3 sequence (DNA): TGCAGCGGAGGGACTAGCGGGAGTAGCGGTGAGACCCAGTACTTC. Translated: CSGGTSGSSGETQYF. This chain links TRBV29-1 with TRBJ2-5; 14 positions agree with TRBD2. After removal of 7 bases from V and 5 bases from J, the junction contained 9 bases not matched to a gene. The CDR3 sequence is 15 residues long. Germline CDR1 and CDR2: SQVTM and ANQGSEA.

Here the CDR3 reads CASSRPLGKTSGNTIYF. CDR3 nucleotide sequence: TGTGCCAGCAGCCGACCTCTGGGCAAGACCTCTGGAAACACCATATATTTT. V is TRBV28 and J is TRBJ1-3; D is unclear. This CDR3 has 17 amino acids. Trimming left V 6 bases short and J 0 bases short, with 18 bases between. Germline CDR1 is MDHEN and CDR2 is SYDVKM.

The CDR3 here is CASSVISHEQFF. The CDR3 bases are TGTGCCAGCAGCGTCATCAGCCATGAGCAGTTCTTC. The chain couples TRBV7-9 to TRBJ2-1; no clear D. This CDR3 comprises 12 residues. CDR1 and CDR2 from the germline V gene are SEHNR and FQNEAQ (reference sequence). V was pared by 5 bases and J by 8 bases, with 10 bases between.